This T cell receptor beta chain comes out of a study of metastatic and nonmetastatic thyroid tumors. The overall study: Comparison of repertoires was carried out across blood and tumor or nodule tissue from malignant and benign thyroid patients.

This CDR3 is 15 amino acids long. V dropped 6 bases and J dropped 9; count of bases not matched to a gene: 15. The germline gives CDR1 MNHNS, CDR2 SASEGT. In this sample, this clone is medium-sized. Authors' processing steps: A distant-metastasis classifier for papillary thyroid cancer was built using CDR3 differences across clinicopathological groups. With MiXCR, TCRdb reprocessed the PCR reads. The authors' filters were not applied to this entry. The sample yields 25,000 to 35,000 clones, over 15% seen once. Nobody among the patients had been given any treatment before thyroid surgery. The source of this sequence is a female donor with papillary thyroid cancer or a benign thyroid nodule (not recorded which). Some clones in this sample may be carry-over from other donors' samples. The sample comprised blood. The chain has TRBV6-1 and TRBJ2-7, with 9 bases lining up with TRBD1. The CDR3 DNA reads as TGTGCCAGCAGGTTACAGGGGGCCCCTTTTGAAAGGCAGTACTTC. It codes for CASRLQGAPFERQYF.